Below are 11 T cell receptor beta chains sequenced from a single sample in a study of shared clonotypes between healthy human individuals. TCRdb keeps only in-frame clones here, not all; method: immunoSEQ multiplex PCR. Among roughly 2,300,000 clones listed, 85% to 95% were seen once. Material: naive CD4+ T cells from PBMCs. Subset noted: CD45RA+ positively selected. The receptors come from a young man in good health. Some clones in this sample may be carry-over from other donors' samples.

The V and J genes are TRBV5-1 and TRBJ2-1; the match to TRBD2 covers 9 bases. CDR1 is SGHRS and CDR2 is YFSETQ in the germline V gene. Trimming removed 1 base from V and 7 bases from J; junction bases left unmatched: 18. The CDR3 sequence is 19 residues long. The CDR3 DNA reads TGCGCCAGCAGCTTGCCCAGCGGGAGGAGCGGCAAGAGTATGAATGAGCAGTTCTTC. It encodes CASSLPSGRSGKSMNEQFF.

The chain uses TRBV2 and TRBJ1-1; 8 bases fit TRBD1. CDR3 length: 16 amino acids. CDR1 and CDR2 (germline): SNHLY, FYNNEI. Trimming removed 4 bases from V and 1 base from J; junction bases left unmatched: 8. CDR3 region: CASSGAGGGRNTEAFF. The CDR3 DNA sequence: TGTGCCAGCAGTGGAGCAGGGGGCGGTAGGAACACTGAAGCTTTCTTT.

With regard to this clone: The same CDR3 is also encoded by other DNA sequences in this sample. The V gene is TRBV6-1, the J gene TRBJ1-1, with D uncertain. CDR1 MNHNS and CDR2 SASEGT come from the germline V gene. The length of the CDR3 is 12 residues. Between the trimmed V and J ends, which lost 6 bases and 0 bases, there was a span of 5 bases. The CDR3 protein is CASSRVNTEAFF. The CDR3 region has the DNA TGTGCCAGCAGCCGCGTGAACACTGAAGCTTTCTTT.

The chain joins TRBV30 to TRBJ2-2; D tentatively fits TRBD1 or TRBD2 (5 bases each). The ends were cut back, 0 bases at V and 6 bases at J, with 11 bases in the middle. This CDR3 contains 14 residues. The germline V gene has CDR1 GTSNPN and CDR2 SVGIG (reference sequence). The CDR3 nucleotides read TGTGCCTGGAGTGTACCAGGGAGCGCCGGGGAGCTGTTTTTT. Encoded protein: CAWSVPGSAGELFF. The variable domain in full, completed from reference TRBV30 and TRBJ2-2, reads SQTIHQWPATLVQPVGSPLSLECTVEGTSNPNLYWYRQAAGRGLQLLFYSVGIGQISSEVPQNLSASRPQDRQFILSSKKLLLSDSGFYLCAWSVPGSAGELFFGEGSRLTVL.

The V call is TRBV7-9, the J call TRBJ2-1; no firm D call. Germline CDR1 SEHNR, CDR2 FQNEAQ (reference sequence). Trimming cost V 5 bases and J 9 bases, with 8 bases left between them. CDR3 length: 11 amino acids. The CDR3 here is CASSPSVEQFF. The DNA for the CDR3 is TGTGCCAGCAGCCCTAGTGTTGAGCAGTTCTTC.

The chain links TRBV9 to TRBJ2-1; possible D gene TRBD2, 6 bases. Per the germline V gene, CDR1 is SGDLS and CDR2 is YYNGEE. Trimming pared 4 bases from V and 4 bases from J, leaving 12 bases between. CDR3 length: 14 residues. The CDR3 sequence is CASSTLGGYNEQFF. CDR3 in DNA: TGTGCCAGCAGCACCCTCGGGGGATACAATGAGCAGTTCTTC.

The rearrangement uses TRBV20-1 and TRBJ1-1; TRBD1 might be the D (5 bases). With 4 bases removed from V and 7 bases from J, the gap between germline ends came to 10 bases. Germline loops: CDR1 DFQATT, CDR2 SNEGSKA (reference sequence). The CDR3 has 11 residues. For the CDR3, the DNA is TGCAGTGCTATCCGACAGATTGAAGCTTTCTTT. This gives the protein CSAIRQIEAFF.

The V gene is TRBV5-1, the J gene TRBJ1-1; 8 bases match TRBD1. CDR3 length: 14 amino acids. Trimming at V came to 5 bases and at J to 2 bases, leaving 5 bases not matched to a gene. Germline-derived CDR1 and CDR2 are SGHRS and YFSETQ. CDR3 amino acids: CASSNRGGNTEAFF. In DNA, the CDR3 is TGCGCCAGCAGTAACAGGGGGGGAAACACTGAAGCTTTCTTT.

The chain uses TRBV5-1 and TRBJ1-2, with unresolved D. Germline lookup yields CDR1 SGHRS and CDR2 YFSETQ. Trimming pared 0 bases from V and 7 bases from J, leaving 13 bases between. The CDR3 totals 14 residues. The CDR3 is CASSLGVRDGGYTF. The CDR3 DNA reads TGCGCCAGCAGCTTGGGAGTAAGGGATGGTGGCTACACCTTC.

The chain has TRBV10-2 and TRBJ2-5, with D possibly matching TRBD1 (5 bases). The CDR3 covers 12 residues. The V gene's germline CDR1 is WSHSY and CDR2 SAAADI. V was cut by 8 bases and J by 5 bases, with 12 bases left in between. The CDR3 loop is CASQDTKETQYF. For the CDR3, the DNA is TGCGCCAGCCAGGACACGAAGGAGACCCAGTACTTC.

The chain couples TRBV5-4 to TRBJ2-7; 7 bases align to TRBD1. The CDR3 is made up of 15 amino acids. V lost 4 bases and J lost 0; bases outside the gene matches: 7. Germline V lookup: CDR1 SGHNT, CDR2 YYREEE (reference sequence). The CDR3 coding sequence is TGTGCCAGCAGCCAAAAGGGGACAGCCTCCTACGAGCAGTACTTC. Protein: CASSQKGTASYEQYF.